This T cell receptor (beta chain) appears in the sequencing data of a study of blood T cell repertoires in COVID-19. Study summary: Donors in the United States, Italy and Spain gave samples during acute or convalescent COVID-19. T cells, B-cell-depleted T cells, or PBMCs provided the cDNA or gDNA that served as material.

The protocol was immunoSEQ multiplex PCR, while the TCRdb copy is restricted to in-frame clones and leaves out a portion. This table has some 45,000 clones, over 75% appearing once. This clone was counted a single time. There are 15 residues in the CDR3. CDR1 is GTSNPN, CDR2 SVGIG, per germline (reference sequence). V was pared by 2 bases and J by 0 bases, with 3 bases of the junction left unmatched. The sequence derives from a woman of 80 years or more with acute or convalescent COVID-19. J is TRBJ1-3 and V is TRBV30; 8 bases fit TRBD1. What was sequenced was peripheral blood. This CDR3 reads CAWSPGGLSGNTIYF. In nucleotides, the CDR3 is TGTGCCTGGAGTCCAGGGGGCCTCTCTGGAAACACCATATATTTT.